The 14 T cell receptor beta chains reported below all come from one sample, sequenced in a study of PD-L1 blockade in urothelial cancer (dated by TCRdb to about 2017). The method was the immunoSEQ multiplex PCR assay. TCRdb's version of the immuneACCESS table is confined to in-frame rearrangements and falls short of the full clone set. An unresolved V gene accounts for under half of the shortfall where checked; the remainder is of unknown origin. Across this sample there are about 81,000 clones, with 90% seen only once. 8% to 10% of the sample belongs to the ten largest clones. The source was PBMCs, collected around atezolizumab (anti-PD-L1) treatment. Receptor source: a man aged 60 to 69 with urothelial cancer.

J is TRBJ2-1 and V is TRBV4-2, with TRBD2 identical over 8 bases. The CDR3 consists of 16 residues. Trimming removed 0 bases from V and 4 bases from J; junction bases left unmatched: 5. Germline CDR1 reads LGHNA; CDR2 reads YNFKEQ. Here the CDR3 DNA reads TGTGCCAGCAGCCAAGACCCCAGCGGGGGTTACAATGAGCAGTTCTTC. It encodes CASSQDPSGGYNEQFF.

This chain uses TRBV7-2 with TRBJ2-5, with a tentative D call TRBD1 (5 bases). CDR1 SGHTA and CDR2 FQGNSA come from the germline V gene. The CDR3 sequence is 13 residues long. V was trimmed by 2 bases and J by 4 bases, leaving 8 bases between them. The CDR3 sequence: CASSLRGTETQYF. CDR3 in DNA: TGTGCCAGCAGCTTAAGGGGTACAGAGACCCAGTACTTC.

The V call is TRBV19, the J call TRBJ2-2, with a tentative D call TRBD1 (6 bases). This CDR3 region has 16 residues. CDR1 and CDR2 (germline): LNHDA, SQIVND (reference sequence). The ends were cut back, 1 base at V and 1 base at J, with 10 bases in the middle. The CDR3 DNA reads TGTGCCAGTAGTATAGCCCCGGGACAGAACACCGGGGAGCTGTTTTTT. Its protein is CASSIAPGQNTGELFF.

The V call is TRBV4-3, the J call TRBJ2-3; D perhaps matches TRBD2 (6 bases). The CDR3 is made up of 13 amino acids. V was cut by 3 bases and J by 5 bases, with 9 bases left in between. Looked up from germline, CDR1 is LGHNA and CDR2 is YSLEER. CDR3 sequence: CASSQDGGDTQYF. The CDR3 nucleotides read TGCGCCAGCAGCCAGGACGGGGGAGATACGCAGTATTTT.

Written as DNA, the CDR3 is TGTGCCAGCAGTGTAAGAAGCGGGGGGACGAGCACAGATACGCAGTATTTT. Translated: CASSVRSGGTSTDTQYF. V gene TRBV6-1 combines with J gene TRBJ2-3, with 9 bases fitting TRBD2. Germline CDR1 is MNHNS and CDR2 is SASEGT. The CDR3 is 17 amino acids. V was clipped by 4 bases and J by 0 bases; unmatched bases: 8.

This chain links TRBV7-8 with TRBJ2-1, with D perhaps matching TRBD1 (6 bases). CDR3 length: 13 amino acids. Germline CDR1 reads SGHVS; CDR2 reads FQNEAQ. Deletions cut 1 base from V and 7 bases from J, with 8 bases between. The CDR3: CASSLEQGNEQFF. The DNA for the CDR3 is TGTGCCAGCAGCTTAGAACAGGGTAATGAGCAGTTCTTC.

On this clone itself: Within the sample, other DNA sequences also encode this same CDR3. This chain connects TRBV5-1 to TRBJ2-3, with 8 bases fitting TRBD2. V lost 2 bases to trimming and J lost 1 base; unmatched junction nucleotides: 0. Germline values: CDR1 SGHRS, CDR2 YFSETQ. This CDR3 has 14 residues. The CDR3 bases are TGCGCCAGCAGCTTAGCGGGGGGCACAGATACGCAGTATTTT. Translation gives CASSLAGGTDTQYF.

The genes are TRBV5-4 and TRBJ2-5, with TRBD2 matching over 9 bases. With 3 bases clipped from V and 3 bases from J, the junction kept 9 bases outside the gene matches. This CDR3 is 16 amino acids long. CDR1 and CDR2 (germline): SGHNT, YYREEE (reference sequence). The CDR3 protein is CASSSVPGLAEETQYF. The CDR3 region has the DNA TGTGCCAGCAGCTCCGTACCGGGACTAGCAGAAGAGACCCAGTACTTC.

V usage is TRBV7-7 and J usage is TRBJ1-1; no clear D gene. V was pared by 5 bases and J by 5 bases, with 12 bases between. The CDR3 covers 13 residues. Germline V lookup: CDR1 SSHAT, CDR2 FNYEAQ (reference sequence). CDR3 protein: CASSPNLGTEAFF. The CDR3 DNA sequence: TGTGCCAGCAGCCCTAACCTAGGAACTGAAGCTTTCTTT.

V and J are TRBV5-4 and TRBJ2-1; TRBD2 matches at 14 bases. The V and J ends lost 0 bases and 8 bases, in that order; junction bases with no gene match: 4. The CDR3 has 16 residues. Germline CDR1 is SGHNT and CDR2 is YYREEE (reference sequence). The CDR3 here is CASSLAGTSGSDEQFF. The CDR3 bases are TGTGCCAGCAGCTTGGCCGGGACTAGCGGGAGCGATGAGCAGTTCTTC.

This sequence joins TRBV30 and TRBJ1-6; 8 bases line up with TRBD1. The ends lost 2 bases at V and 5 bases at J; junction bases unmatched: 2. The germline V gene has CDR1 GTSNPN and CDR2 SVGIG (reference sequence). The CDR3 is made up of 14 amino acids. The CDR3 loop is CAWSQGADNSPLHF. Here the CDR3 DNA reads TGTGCCTGGAGTCAGGGGGCAGATAATTCACCCCTCCACTTT.

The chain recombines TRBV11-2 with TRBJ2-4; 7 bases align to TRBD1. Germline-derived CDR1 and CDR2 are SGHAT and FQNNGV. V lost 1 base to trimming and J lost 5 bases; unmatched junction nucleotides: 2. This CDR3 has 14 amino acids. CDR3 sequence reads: CASSLGDSQNIQYF. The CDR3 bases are TGTGCCAGCAGCTTAGGGGACAGTCAAAACATTCAGTACTTC.

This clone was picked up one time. CDR3 bases: TGTGCCAGTAGGCCGGGACAGGATACTGAAGCTTTCTTT. Translating gives CASRPGQDTEAFF. The rearrangement links TRBV19 to TRBJ1-1; 8 bases map to TRBD1. Trimming at V came to 6 bases and at J to 5 bases, leaving 5 bases not matched to a gene. Germline-derived CDR1 and CDR2 are LNHDA and SQIVND (reference sequence). The CDR3 runs 13 residues.

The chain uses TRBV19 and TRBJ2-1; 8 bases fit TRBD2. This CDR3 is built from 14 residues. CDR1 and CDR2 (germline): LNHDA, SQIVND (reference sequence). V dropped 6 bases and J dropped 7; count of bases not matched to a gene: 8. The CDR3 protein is CASRSGRGSNEQFF. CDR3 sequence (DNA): TGTGCCAGTAGGAGCGGGAGAGGTTCGAATGAGCAGTTCTTC.